The subject of this entry is one T cell receptor (beta chain). Its cognate antigen is unknown. This sample was taken from a study of response to subunit inactivated influenza vaccine. TCRdb reprocessed the RT-PCR reads with MiXCR, giving one entry per CDR3 protein. Of about 530,000 distinct CDR3 sequences in the sample, approximately 12% were seen once. Findings and limits, study-wide: Each seasonal influenza vaccination, the authors suggested, recruits few new T cells.

Germline-derived CDR1 and CDR2 are MNHNS and SASEGT. J gave up 4 bases and V 6 bases, and 7 bases lay outside the gene matches. The CDR3 spans 15 residues. The sequenced sample was PBMCs from blood, obtained on the day of vaccination. This receptor was identified in a man in his fifties who received an inactivated influenza vaccine. The rearrangement uses TRBV6-1 and TRBJ2-3, with TRBD2 matching over 10 bases. The CDR3 sequence: CASRSLAGAPDTQYF. DNA for the CDR3: TGTGCCAGCAGATCCCTAGCGGGAGCCCCAGATACGCAGTATTTT.